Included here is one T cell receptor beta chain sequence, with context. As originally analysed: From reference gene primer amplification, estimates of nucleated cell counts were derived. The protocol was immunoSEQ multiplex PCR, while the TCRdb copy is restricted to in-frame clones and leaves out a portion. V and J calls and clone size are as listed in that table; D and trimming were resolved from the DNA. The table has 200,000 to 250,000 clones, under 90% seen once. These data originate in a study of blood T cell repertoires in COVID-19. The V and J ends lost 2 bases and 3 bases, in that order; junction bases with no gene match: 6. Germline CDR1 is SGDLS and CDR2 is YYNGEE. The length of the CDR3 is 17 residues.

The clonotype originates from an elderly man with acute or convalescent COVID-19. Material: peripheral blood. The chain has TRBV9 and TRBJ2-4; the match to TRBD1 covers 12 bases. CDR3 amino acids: CASSVGQGALGKNIQYF. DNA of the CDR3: TGTGCCAGCAGCGTGGGACAGGGGGCGCTTGGCAAAAACATTCAGTACTTC.